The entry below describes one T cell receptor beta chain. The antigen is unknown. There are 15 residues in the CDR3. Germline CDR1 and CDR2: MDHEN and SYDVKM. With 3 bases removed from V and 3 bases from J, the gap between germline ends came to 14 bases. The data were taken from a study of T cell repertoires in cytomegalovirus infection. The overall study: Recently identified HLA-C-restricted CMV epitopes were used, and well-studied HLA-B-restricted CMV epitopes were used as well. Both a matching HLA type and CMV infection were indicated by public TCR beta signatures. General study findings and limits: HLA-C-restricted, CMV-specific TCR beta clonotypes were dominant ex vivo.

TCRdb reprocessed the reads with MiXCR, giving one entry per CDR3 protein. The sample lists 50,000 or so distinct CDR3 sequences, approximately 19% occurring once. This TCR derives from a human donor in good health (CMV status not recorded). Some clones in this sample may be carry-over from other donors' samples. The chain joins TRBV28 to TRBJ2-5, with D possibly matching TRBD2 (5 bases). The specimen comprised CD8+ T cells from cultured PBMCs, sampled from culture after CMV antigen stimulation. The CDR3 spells CASSFFRGRKETQYF. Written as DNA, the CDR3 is TGTGCCAGCAGTTTTTTCCGGGGTAGGAAAGAGACCCAGTACTTC. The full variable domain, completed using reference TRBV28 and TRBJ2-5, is DVKVTQSSRYLVKRTGEKVFLECVQDMDHENMFWYRQDPGLGLRLIYFSYDVKMKEKGDIPEGYSVSREKKERFSLILESASTNQTSMYLCASSFFRGRKETQYFGPGTRLLVL.